The T cell receptor (beta chain) under discussion was sequenced for a study of radiation and T cells in renal cell carcinoma (dated by TCRdb to the early 2020s). The study in broad terms: Samples came from a clinical trial, in which primary renal cell carcinomas received 15 Gy stereotactic body radiation therapy followed by nephrectomy 4 weeks later. A total of 50 to 60 samples underwent TCR beta sequencing, made up of roughly 26 tumors and around 27 peripheral blood samples. In the 45 to 65 samples combined, 4,016,671 unique CDR3 nucleotide sequences were found, encoding about 2.7 million unique CDR3 amino acid sequences.

Per the germline V gene, SGHAT is the CDR1 and FQNNGV is the CDR2. The junction carries 24 bases between V and J, which are trimmed by 6 bases and 6 bases respectively. The CDR3 starts with the cysteine, ends with the phenylalanine, and has 16 residues. The entry retains the CDR3 DNA only, 48 bases that are in frame from base 1. Points on this clone: This clone's antigen is unknown. Base quality data are lacking; no much larger clone is found one base away.

The immunoSEQ kit was used, according to the manufacturer's recommendations, to generate TCR beta libraries from genomic DNA. Library preparation used a first multiplex PCR with proprietary primers, then a second PCR adding unique barcodes, with bead cleanups after each round. Each sample batch included a kit-provided positive control reaction and a negative control reaction. The final libraries were assessed on an Agilent 4200 TapeStation D1000 ScreenTape, pooled by volume, and quantified by qPCR. Sequencing was performed on an Illumina NextSeq500 using a MidOutput 150-cycle cartridge, with 156 Read1 cycles, 15 Index1 cycles, and the kit custom primers. The pooled library was loaded at approximately 1 pM, with a roughly 22% PhiX control spiked in. In the paper's pipeline: Vendor-processed data were analyzed in R, and a clonotype was defined as all T cells sharing the same CDR3 nucleotide sequence. For clone abundance analyses, frequencies were normalized to the 10,000 most abundant clones in each sample. Public T cell clones, which averaged fewer than five per sample, were excluded before analysis. An abundance difference of at least 32-fold between compartments was the criterion for calling clonotypes tumor-enriched or baseline blood-enriched. A beta-binomial differential abundance model was used to identify clonotypes that expanded or contracted between blood time points. Tumor-blood repertoire similarity was measured with the Baroni-Urbani and Buser coefficient, and group comparisons used two-tailed Wilcoxon tests in R. The table comes from immuneACCESS by way of TCRdb, which keeps in-frame sequences with V and J called. Part of the clones is missing from these tables; in studies checked, under half for an unresolved V gene and the rest for unknown reasons. Clone size and the V and J calls come from that table; the DNA yielded D and trimming. Here the sample has some 75,000 clones; more than 75% occur a single time. Of the sample, less than 7% is held by the ten largest clones.

The paper's findings and limits, for the study overall: In blood, the top tumor clonotypes increased between baseline and 2 weeks post-radiation and then shrank by 4 weeks, which suggests that tumor-resident clones expanded only transiently. Dynamics of the blood repertoire were not tracked past 4 weeks after treatment. Effects of radiation dose or scheduling on the TCR repertoire could not be addressed with the single-armed trial design. Because pretreatment tumor biopsies were not available, the study could not determine whether clonotypes were already present within the tumor at baseline.

In the paper's terms, the time point label means: blood 2 weeks post-SBRT. Reading the label with the study, this specimen's treatment or condition is: 15 Gy SBRT to primary tumor, nephrectomy 4 weeks later. Serial peripheral blood from radiation-treated patients was sampled at baseline, 2 weeks and 4 weeks after SBRT to track tumor-enriched clonotypes. Every patient had renal cell carcinoma of clear cell pathology. The QIAamp DNA Blood Mini Kit (Qiagen) was used to prepare genomic DNA for TCR sequencing. The analyses included just those samples that passed every quality control check. Recombination connected TRBV11-2 to TRBJ2-7; the D segment might be TRBD1 or TRBD2, since each matches 5 bases. The input for sequencing was blood, taken from a patient whose treatment included radiotherapy and nephrectomy. The TCR was taken from a man in his 60s with renal cell carcinoma. At the DNA level, the sequence is TGTGCCAGCAGACTTAGAGGGGCCGAAGAAAGTCGCGAGCAGTACTTC. This is translated as CASRLRGAEESREQYF.